The present T cell receptor (beta chain) was sequenced within a study of a mutant IDH1 vaccine in newly diagnosed glioma. Study in general: Patients had eight vaccinations, in weeks 1, 3, 5, 7, 11, 15, 19 and 23. Patients under treatment included about 62% males and around 38% females and had a mean age of approximately 40 years. The study, taken as a whole, reports: The authors found pseudoprogression apparently unrelated to changes in top peripheral T cell clonotypes.

This sample's time point: week 11, during vaccination. All doses held 300 ug of mutant IDH1 20-mer peptide, with topical imiquimod. Those who donated had recent WHO grade 3 or 4 IDH1-mutant, ATRX-lost astrocytomas. TCRdb's table, derived via immunoSEQ multiplex PCR, lists solely in-frame clones and lacks some. This table has roughly 60,000 clones, under 85% appearing once. About this clone: The antigen remains unidentified.

V was cut by 3 bases and J by 5 bases, with 6 bases left in between. CDR1 LNHNV and CDR2 YYDKDF come from the germline V gene (reference sequence). The CDR3 spans 12 residues. The chain joins TRBV15 to TRBJ2-3; no clear D gene. The TCR sequence derives from a man under 40 with glioma. The starting material was PBMCs, obtained from a glioma patient whose treatment included an IDH1 peptide vaccine. CDR3 sequence reads: CATSRFRDTQYF. Written as DNA, the CDR3 is TGTGCCACCAGCAGGTTCAGAGATACGCAGTATTTT.